A selection of T cell receptor beta chains follows, all from one sample in a study of CD8 T cells in Susac syndrome. TCRdb reprocessed the immunoSEQ multiplex PCR reads via MiXCR and lists one record per CDR3 protein. This repertoire shows under 90,000 distinct CDR3 sequences, 95% found once; its top ten account for about 0.45%. Sequenced input: CD8+ T cells from PBMCs. The receptors were sampled from a human donor with Susac syndrome. CDR3s include the opening cysteine and the closing phenylalanine or tryptophan. The order of the fields is clone size, J gene, V gene, D gene, CDR3 protein, CDR3 DNA. The D gene is left open where the match is weak. For some rows the clone size is stated as once, few or many, or as a class when expanded; others skip it.

clone_size: NA; j_call: TRBJ1-1; v_call: TRBV20-1; d_call: NA; cdr3_aa: CSAYRRDANTEAFF; cdr3_nt: TGCAGTGCTTATCGGAGGGACGCGAACACTGAAGCTTTCTTT
clone_size: NA; j_call: TRBJ2-1; v_call: TRBV9; d_call: TRBD2; cdr3_aa: CASSVTSGSANEQFF; cdr3_nt: TGTGCCAGCAGCGTGACTAGCGGGAGTGCCAATGAGCAGTTCTTC
clone_size: NA; j_call: TRBJ2-5; v_call: TRBV20-1; d_call: NA; cdr3_aa: CSARDLGGLWETQYF; cdr3_nt: TGCAGTGCTAGAGATCTCGGAGGACTCTGGGAGACCCAGTACTTC
clone_size: NA; j_call: TRBJ2-7; v_call: TRBV6-5; d_call: NA; cdr3_aa: CASSYSIVRGTPLEYF; cdr3_nt: TGTGCCAGCAGTTACTCGATTGTGCGGGGCACCCCCCTTGAGTACTTC
clone_size: once; j_call: TRBJ2-1; v_call: TRBV9; d_call: TRBD2; cdr3_aa: CASSPVTGGPLWDEQFF; cdr3_nt: TGTGCCAGCAGCCCTGTTACGGGAGGACCCCTTTGGGATGAGCAGTTCTTC
clone_size: few; j_call: TRBJ2-5; v_call: TRBV6-5; d_call: NA; cdr3_aa: CASSYVVQETQYF; cdr3_nt: TGTGCCAGCAGTTACGTTGTCCAAGAGACCCAGTACTTC
clone_size: NA; j_call: TRBJ1-1; v_call: TRBV29-1; d_call: NA; cdr3_aa: CSVDSPDGTEAFF; cdr3_nt: TGCAGCGTTGACAGCCCCGATGGCACTGAAGCTTTCTTT
clone_size: NA; j_call: TRBJ1-2; v_call: TRBV30; d_call: TRBD1; cdr3_aa: CASHLPGQEDGYTF; cdr3_nt: TGTGCCTCCCACCTTCCGGGACAGGAGGATGGCTACACCTTC
clone_size: NA; j_call: TRBJ1-1; v_call: TRBV29-1; d_call: NA; cdr3_aa: CSVSTEAFF; cdr3_nt: TGCAGCGTAAGCACTGAAGCTTTCTTT
clone_size: NA; j_call: TRBJ2-1; v_call: TRBV20-1; d_call: NA; cdr3_aa: CSARERATYNEQFF; cdr3_nt: TGCAGTGCTAGAGAGCGGGCGACCTACAATGAGCAGTTCTTC